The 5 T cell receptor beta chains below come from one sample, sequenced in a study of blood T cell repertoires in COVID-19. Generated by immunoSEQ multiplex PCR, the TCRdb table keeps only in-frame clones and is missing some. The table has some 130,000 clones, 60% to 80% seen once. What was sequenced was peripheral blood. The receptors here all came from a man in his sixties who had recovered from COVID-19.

This chain's CDR3 is CASSLYGGIIGDRRGQYF. DNA for the CDR3: TGTGCCAGCAGTTTATACGGGGGTATAATTGGCGATCGAAGGGGGCAGTATTTT. This chain joins TRBV28 and TRBJ2-3; tentative D call: TRBD2 (6 bases). Germline V gives CDR1 MDHEN, CDR2 SYDVKM. This CDR3 has 18 residues. Trimming took 1 base from V and 11 from J, leaving 28 bases between them.

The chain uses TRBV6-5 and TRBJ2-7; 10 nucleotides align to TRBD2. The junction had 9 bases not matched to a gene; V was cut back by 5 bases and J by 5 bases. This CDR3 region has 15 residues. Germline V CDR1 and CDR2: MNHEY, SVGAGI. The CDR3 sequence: CASSPPIAGGHEQYF. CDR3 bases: TGTGCCAGCAGTCCTCCCATAGCGGGAGGCCACGAGCAGTACTTC.

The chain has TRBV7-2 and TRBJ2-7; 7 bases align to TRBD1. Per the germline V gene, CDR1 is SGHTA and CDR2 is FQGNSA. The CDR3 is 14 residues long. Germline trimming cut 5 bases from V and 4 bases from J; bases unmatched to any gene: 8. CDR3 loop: CASSPQGGGYEQYF. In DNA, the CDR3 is TGTGCCAGCAGCCCGCAAGGGGGCGGGTACGAGCAGTACTTC.

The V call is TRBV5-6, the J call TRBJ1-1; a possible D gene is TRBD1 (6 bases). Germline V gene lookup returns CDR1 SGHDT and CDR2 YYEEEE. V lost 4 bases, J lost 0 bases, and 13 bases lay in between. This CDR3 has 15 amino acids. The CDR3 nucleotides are TGTGCCAGCAGCCCATGGACAGCCATGAACACTGAAGCTTTCTTT. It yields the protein CASSPWTAMNTEAFF.

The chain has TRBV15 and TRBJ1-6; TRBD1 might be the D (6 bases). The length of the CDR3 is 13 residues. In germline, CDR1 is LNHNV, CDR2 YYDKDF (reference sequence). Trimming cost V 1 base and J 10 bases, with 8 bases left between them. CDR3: CATSRVGQSPLHF. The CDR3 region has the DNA TGTGCCACCAGCAGAGTAGGACAGTCACCCCTCCACTTT.